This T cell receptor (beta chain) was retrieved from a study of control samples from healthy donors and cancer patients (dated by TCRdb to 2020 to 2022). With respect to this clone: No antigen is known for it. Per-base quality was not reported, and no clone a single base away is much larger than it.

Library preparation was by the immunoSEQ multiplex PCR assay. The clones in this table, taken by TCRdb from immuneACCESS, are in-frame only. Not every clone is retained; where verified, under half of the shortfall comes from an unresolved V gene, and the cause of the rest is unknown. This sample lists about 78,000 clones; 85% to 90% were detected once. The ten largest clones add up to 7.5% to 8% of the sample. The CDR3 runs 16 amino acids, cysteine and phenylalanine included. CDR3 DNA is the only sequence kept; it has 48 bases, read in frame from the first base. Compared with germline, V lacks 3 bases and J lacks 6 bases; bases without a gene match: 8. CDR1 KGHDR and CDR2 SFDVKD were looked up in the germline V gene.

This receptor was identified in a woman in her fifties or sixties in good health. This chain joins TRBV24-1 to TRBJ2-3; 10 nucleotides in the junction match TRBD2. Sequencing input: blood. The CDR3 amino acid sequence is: CATSDTHLLAGDTQYF. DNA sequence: TGTGCCACCAGTGATACCCACCTACTAGCGGGGGATACGCAGTATTTT.